This TCR beta chain was recorded in a study of blood T cell repertoires in COVID-19. Turning to the study itself: Specimens from acute and convalescent COVID-19 originated in the United States, Italy and Spain. PBMCs, B-cell-depleted T cells, or T cells provided the cDNA or gDNA that made up the material.

From germline, CDR1 is SGHKS and CDR2 YYEKEE (reference sequence). The germline V and J ends were trimmed by 0 bases and 3 bases, with 13 bases remaining between them. The CDR3 contains 15 residues. Authors' analysis steps: The assay estimated nucleated cells by amplifying reference gene primers. Sequencing was performed with immunoSEQ multiplex PCR; in TCRdb, only in-frame clones are kept and a portion is missing. From that table come the V and J calls and clone size; the DNA was used to work out D and trimming. The sample lists 250,000 to 300,000 clones, roughly 80% occurring once. The chain employs TRBV5-5 and TRBJ2-7; possible D gene TRBD2, 7 bases. The TCR comes from a man aged 60 to 69 who had recovered from COVID-19. The sample consisted of peripheral blood. The CDR3 sequence is CASSLAGGGGYEQYF. In nucleotides, the CDR3 is TGTGCCAGCAGCTTGGCTGGGGGCGGGGGCTACGAGCAGTACTTC.